A single sample is the source of the 25 T cell receptor beta chains below, sequenced in a study of T cell repertoires in cytomegalovirus infection. TCRdb re-derived calls from the reads in MiXCR, one entry per CDR3 protein. There are roughly 320,000 distinct CDR3 sequences in the sample; over 7.5% occur only once, and 4.3% lies in the top ten. Sequencing was done on a sample of PBMCs. The receptors shown here come from a human donor in good health (CMV status not recorded). Some clones in this sample may be carry-over from other donors' samples.

This clonotype was seen a few times. The V call is TRBV4-2, the J call TRBJ2-7, with D possibly called TRBD1 or TRBD2 (5 bases each). This CDR3 has 14 residues. CDR1 is LGHNA, CDR2 YNFKEQ, per germline. V was clipped by 1 base and J by 6 bases, with 13 bases between them. The CDR3 spells CASSQVGTVGEQYF. Here the CDR3 DNA reads TGTGCCAGCAGCCAAGTTGGGACCGTAGGCGAGCAGTACTTC.

CDR3 loop: CASTVTGNSYNEQFF. DNA for the CDR3: TGTGCCAGCACGGTAACAGGTAACTCCTACAATGAGCAGTTCTTC. The chain combines TRBV12-3 or TRBV12-4 with TRBJ2-1, with D possibly matching TRBD1 (5 bases). V was trimmed by 7 bases and J by 0 bases, leaving 13 bases between them. CDR3 size: 15 residues.

At least ten counts were recorded for this clonotype. This rearrangement joins TRBV6-2 or TRBV6-3 to TRBJ1-2, with D possibly matching TRBD1 (5 bases). This CDR3 comprises 14 residues. The germline V and J ends were trimmed by 0 bases and 6 bases, with 11 bases remaining between them. CDR1 and CDR2 from the germline V gene are MNHEY and SVGEGT. CDR3 residues: CASSYSIGTDGYTF. The DNA for the CDR3 is TGTGCCAGCAGTTACTCGATAGGGACGGATGGCTACACCTTC.

The chain links TRBV10-3 to TRBJ2-1; D is possibly TRBD2 (5 bases). The CDR3 has 12 residues. Germline V gives CDR1 ENHRY, CDR2 SYGVKD. Deletions cut 4 bases from V and 10 bases from J, with 11 bases between. Here the CDR3 reads CAISGSQREQFF. The DNA of the CDR3 is TGTGCCATCAGTGGCAGTCAGCGGGAGCAGTTCTTC.

This clonotype came up a few times. V and J are TRBV7-2 and TRBJ1-2; D ambiguous. Trimming pared 5 bases from V and 8 bases from J, leaving 30 bases between. CDR1 and CDR2 from the germline V gene are SGHTA and FQGNSA. The CDR3 sequence is 18 residues long. CDR3 sequence (DNA): TGTGCCAGCAGCCAATTTTCCCGTCCGGGCCTCAATTCGAAAGGCTACACCTTC. Its translation is CASSQFSRPGLNSKGYTF.

There are a few counts of this clonotype. The V call is TRBV28, the J call TRBJ2-1; 9 bases agree with TRBD2. There are 16 residues in the CDR3. Germline loops: CDR1 MDHEN, CDR2 SYDVKM. V shed 1 base, J shed 2 bases, and the junction held 3 bases outside the gene matches. This chain's CDR3 is CASSLSAGGAYNEQFF. The DNA for the CDR3 is TGTGCCAGCAGTTTATCAGCGGGAGGTGCCTACAATGAGCAGTTCTTC.

This clonotype occurred a few times. The rearrangement uses TRBV24-1 and TRBJ1-3, with D maybe TRBD1 (6 bases). Germline V CDR1 and CDR2: KGHDR, SFDVKD. CDR3 length equals 16 residues. The V gene lost 7 bases and the J gene lost 0 bases, with 15 bases spanning the gap. The chain's CDR3 is CATSGGPSLSGNTIYF. The CDR3 DNA sequence: TGTGCCACCAGCGGGGGCCCCTCTCTCTCTGGAAACACCATATATTTT.

The chain has TRBV28 and TRBJ1-1; D remains ambiguous. The CDR3 extends over 14 amino acids. The germline gives CDR1 MDHEN, CDR2 SYDVKM. The V and J ends lost 6 bases and 5 bases respectively, with 16 bases between them. The CDR3: CASRQPNRITEAFF. The CDR3 DNA reads as TGTGCCAGCAGGCAGCCAAACCGGATAACTGAAGCTTTCTTT.

In its sample, this clonotype was seen a few times. V usage is TRBV6-1 and J usage is TRBJ2-2; TRBD1 is a possible D gene (5 bases). The CDR3 consists of 15 residues. V was cut by 1 base and J by 4 bases, with 10 bases left in between. The germline gives CDR1 MNHNS, CDR2 SASEGT. The CDR3 DNA reads as TGTGCCAGCAGTGAAGAGGGGTTGAGCACCGGGGAGCTGTTTTTT. It translates to CASSEEGLSTGELFF.

The rearrangement uses TRBV14 and TRBJ2-5; 11 bases align to TRBD1. CDR3 length: 17 residues. Looked up from germline, CDR1 is SGHDN and CDR2 is FVKESK. The J segment lost 4 bases and the V segment lost 3 bases, leaving 10 bases of the junction unmatched. As DNA, the CDR3 is TGTGCCAGCAGCCATGATGGGACAGGGGGGAGTCGAGAGACCCAGTACTTC. It translates to CASSHDGTGGSRETQYF.

This chain joins TRBV19 and TRBJ2-2, with D possibly matching TRBD1 (5 bases). The germline CDR1 and CDR2 sequences are LNHDA and SQIVND (reference sequence). The CDR3 covers 13 residues. Trimming left V 0 bases short and J 8 bases short, with 7 bases between. The CDR3 DNA reads TGTGCCAGTAGTATAGATCAGGGAGGGGAGCTGTTTTTT. This translates into CASSIDQGGELFF.

The sample holds a few counts of this clonotype. The rearrangement joins TRBV6-6 to TRBJ1-2; D call uncertain. The CDR3 is 14 amino acids. Germline V gene data show CDR1 as MNHNY and CDR2 as SVGAGI (reference sequence). The V end lost 6 bases, the J end lost 4 bases, and 15 bases lay between the germline ends. CDR3 in amino acids: CASSPTGTGYGYTF. The CDR3 DNA follows: TGTGCCAGCAGCCCCACGGGAACGGGCTATGGCTACACCTTC.

This clonotype was seen repeatedly, ten times or more. V and J are TRBV2 and TRBJ1-5; D possibly corresponds to TRBD1 (5 bases). Trimming pared 3 bases from V and 11 bases from J, leaving 11 bases between. Germline V CDR1 and CDR2: SNHLY, FYNNEI. CDR3 length equals 12 residues. CDR3 protein: CASSDRAGSQHF. The CDR3 nucleotides are TGTGCCAGCAGTGACAGGGCGGGATCCCAGCATTTT.

J is TRBJ2-7 and V is TRBV6-2 or TRBV6-3; 10 bases match TRBD2. The V gene's germline CDR1 is MNHEY and CDR2 SVGEGT. This CDR3 has 12 amino acids. Trimming cost V 8 bases and J 4 bases; bases outside gene matches: 2. The CDR3 loop is CASLAGEYEQYF. As DNA, the CDR3 is TGTGCCAGCCTAGCGGGAGAATACGAGCAGTACTTC.

This clonotype occurred many times. J is TRBJ2-1 and V is TRBV7-3; 12 bases line up with TRBD2. Per germline, CDR1 SGHTA and CDR2 FQGTGA. The CDR3 extends over 16 amino acids. The V segment lost 4 bases and the J segment 5 bases; nucleotides outside the gene matches: 6. The CDR3 loop is CASSSYGTSGHNEQFF. In DNA form, the CDR3 reads TGTGCCAGCAGCTCATACGGGACTAGCGGGCACAATGAGCAGTTCTTC.

This clonotype was counted many times. The gene calls are TRBV12-3 or TRBV12-4 and TRBJ2-2; 10 nucleotides agree with TRBD2. Trimming at V came to 2 bases and at J to 7 bases, leaving 7 bases not matched to a gene. This CDR3 has 16 residues. The CDR3 DNA reads TGTGCCAGCAGTTTAAAACTAGCGGGGCCCCACGGGGAGCTGTTTTTT. Its translation: CASSLKLAGPHGELFF.

This clonotype occurred many times. The chain joins TRBV6-2 or TRBV6-3 to TRBJ2-1; D not resolved. The CDR3 spans 15 residues. V gave up 3 bases and J gave up 1 base, with 10 bases separating them. In germline, CDR1 is MNHEY, CDR2 SVGEGT. This CDR3 is CASSYSRDSYNEQFF. The CDR3 DNA sequence: TGTGCCAGCAGTTATAGTAGAGATTCCTACAATGAGCAGTTCTTC.

This clonotype was recorded a few times. The gene calls are TRBV7-2 and TRBJ2-4; possibly TRBD2 for D (7 bases). With 5 bases removed from V and 1 base from J, the gap between germline ends came to 18 bases. The CDR3 is 17 residues long. The germline V gene encodes CDR1 SGHTA and CDR2 FQGNSA. The CDR3 DNA is TGTGCCAGCAGCCCGACGAGGGGGGGGGGGGCCAAAAACATTCAGTACTTC. Encoded protein: CASSPTRGGGAKNIQYF. The whole variable domain, remainder taken from reference TRBV7-2 and TRBJ2-4, is GAGVSQSPSNKVTEKGKDVELRCDPISGHTALYWYRQSLGQGLEFLIYFQGNSAPDKSGLPSDRFSAERTGGSVSTLTIQRTQQEDSAVYLCASSPTRGGGAKNIQYFGAGTRLSVL.

The chain joins TRBV7-4 to TRBJ2-6; D is uncertain. The germline V gene has CDR1 SGHVT and CDR2 SQSDAQ. The V gene lost 11 bases and the J gene lost 0 bases, with 8 bases spanning the gap. The CDR3 extends over 13 amino acids. CDR3 sequence reads: CAFRISGANVLTF. The CDR3 DNA is TGTGCCTTCCGGATCTCTGGGGCCAACGTCCTGACTTTC.

The rearrangement uses TRBV4-3 and TRBJ1-1, with D possibly matching TRBD1 (6 bases). The length of the CDR3 is 15 residues. The V gene's germline CDR1 is LGHNA and CDR2 YSLEER. The V end lost 4 bases, the J end lost 0 bases, and 12 bases lay between the germline ends. CDR3 in DNA: TGCGCCAGCAGCCGGGGGGCCGGAATGAACACTGAAGCTTTCTTT. Its protein is CASSRGAGMNTEAFF.

This clonotype came up a few times. This rearrangement joins TRBV11-2 to TRBJ2-1; D might be TRBD2 (6 bases). Trimming removed 8 bases from V and 3 bases from J, with 23 bases in between. This CDR3 contains 17 residues. Germline V gives CDR1 SGHAT, CDR2 FQNNGV. The CDR3 region has the DNA TGTGCCAGCGCTATGTACGGAGGGGACTCCCTCTACAATGAGCAGTTCTTC. It is translated as CASAMYGGDSLYNEQFF.

This clonotype was picked up a small number of times. The rearrangement links TRBV4-3 to TRBJ2-2; D gene uncertain. V lost 8 bases and J 8 bases, leaving 18 bases between the germline ends. The CDR3 loop spans 14 amino acids. Germline V lookup: CDR1 LGHNA, CDR2 YSLEER. The CDR3 DNA is TGCGCCAGCGCCACAAACCGAGGTGTAGGGGAGCTGTTTTTT. The encoded protein is CASATNRGVGELFF.

The genes are TRBV30 and TRBJ2-5; TRBD2 matches 7 bases. The CDR3 is 14 amino acids. Trimming cost V 5 bases and J 1 base; bases outside gene matches: 7. Germline loops: CDR1 GTSNPN, CDR2 SVGIG (reference sequence). CDR3 protein: CAWRASGPQETQYF. The CDR3 nucleotides are TGTGCCTGGCGCGCTAGCGGCCCCCAAGAGACCCAGTACTTC.

This clonotype was observed a few times. This chain connects TRBV19 to TRBJ1-3; no clear D. The CDR3 covers 12 residues. Germline V gene sequence: CDR1 LNHDA, CDR2 SQIVND (reference sequence). V shed 10 bases and J shed 3 bases, with 10 bases lying between them. The DNA for the CDR3 is TGTGCCACAGAGGCCAGTGGAAACACCATATATTTT. Its translation is CATEASGNTIYF. Full variable domain (outside the CDR3, taken from reference TRBV19 and TRBJ1-3): DGGITQSPKYLFRKEGQNVTLSCEQNLNHDAMYWYRQDPGQGLRLIYYSQIVNDFQKGDIAEGYSVSREKKESFPLTVTSAQKNPTAFYLCATEASGNTIYFGEGSWLTVV.

This clonotype was seen more than once but under ten times. The CDR3: CSARWWGEKNQPQHF. The CDR3 bases are TGCAGTGCTCGGTGGTGGGGGGAGAAGAATCAGCCCCAGCATTTT. This sequence joins TRBV20-1 and TRBJ1-5, with a weak D call TRBD1 (5 bases). This CDR3 contains 15 residues. V gave up 5 bases and J gave up 4 bases, with 18 bases separating them. From germline, CDR1 is DFQATT and CDR2 SNEGSKA (reference sequence).